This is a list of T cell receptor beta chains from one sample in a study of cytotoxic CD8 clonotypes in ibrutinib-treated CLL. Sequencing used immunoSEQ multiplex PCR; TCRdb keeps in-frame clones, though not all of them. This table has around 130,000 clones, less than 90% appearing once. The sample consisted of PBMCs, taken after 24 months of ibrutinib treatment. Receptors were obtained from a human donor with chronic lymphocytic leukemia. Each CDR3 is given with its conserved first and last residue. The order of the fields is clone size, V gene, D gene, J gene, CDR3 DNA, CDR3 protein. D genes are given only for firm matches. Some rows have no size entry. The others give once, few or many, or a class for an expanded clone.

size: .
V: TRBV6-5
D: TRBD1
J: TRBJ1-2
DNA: TGTGCCAGCAGCCTAAAACAGGGGGCTGGCTACACCTTC
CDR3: CASSLKQGAGYTF

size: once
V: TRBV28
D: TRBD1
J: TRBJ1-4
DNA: TGTGCCAGCAGTTTATCTGACGGGACAGGGTTTGAAAAACTGTTTTTT
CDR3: CASSLSDGTGFEKLFF

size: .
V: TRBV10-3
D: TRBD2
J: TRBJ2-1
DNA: TGTGCCATCAGTGATGGTAGCGGGGGGGCCCATGAGCAGTTCTTC
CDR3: CAISDGSGGAHEQFF

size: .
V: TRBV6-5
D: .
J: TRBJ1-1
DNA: TGTGCCACTCAGTTAAGGGCAGGGGTCAACACTGAAGCTTTCTTT
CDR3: CATQLRAGVNTEAFF

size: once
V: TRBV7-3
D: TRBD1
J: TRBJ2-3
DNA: TGTGCCAGCAGCCGATCCGGGACAGGGGCGGATACGCAGTATTTT
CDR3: CASSRSGTGADTQYF

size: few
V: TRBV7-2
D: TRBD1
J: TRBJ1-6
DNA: TGTGCCAGCAGCTTAGTCGGGGGACAGCCCTTTAATTCACCCCTCCACTTT
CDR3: CASSLVGGQPFNSPLHF

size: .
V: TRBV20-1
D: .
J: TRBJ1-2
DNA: TGCAGTGCTAGAGGGGGACATGGCTACACCTTC
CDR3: CSARGGHGYTF

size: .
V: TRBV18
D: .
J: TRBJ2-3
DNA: TGTGCCAGCTCACCCCCCGGGACACGAGGCACAGATACGCAGTATTTT
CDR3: CASSPPGTRGTDTQYF

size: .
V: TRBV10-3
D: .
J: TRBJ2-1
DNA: TGTGCCATCAAGCGGTCCGCGGATTTAAATGAGCAGTTCTTC
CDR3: CAIKRSADLNEQFF

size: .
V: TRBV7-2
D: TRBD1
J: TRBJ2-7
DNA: TGTGCCAGCAGCTTAGCCCCGGGACAGGGTGCCTACGAGCAGTACTTC
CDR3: CASSLAPGQGAYEQYF

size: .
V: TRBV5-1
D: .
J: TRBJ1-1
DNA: TGCGCCAGCAGCTGGTCGGGGGCGGTGAACACTGAAGCTTTCTTT
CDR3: CASSWSGAVNTEAFF

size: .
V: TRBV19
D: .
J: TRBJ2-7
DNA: TGTGCCAGTAGTGAGGTGGGACCTTACGAGCAGTACTTC
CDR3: CASSEVGPYEQYF

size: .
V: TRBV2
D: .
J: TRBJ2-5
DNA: TGTGCCAGCAGTGAAGAGGAGACCCAGTACTTC
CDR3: CASSEEETQYF

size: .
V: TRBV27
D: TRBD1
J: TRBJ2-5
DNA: TGTGCCAGCAGTTCGCCGGGACAGGGGGCGGGAGAGACCCAGTACTTC
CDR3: CASSSPGQGAGETQYF

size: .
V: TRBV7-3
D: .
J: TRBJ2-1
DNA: TGTGCCAGCAGCACGGCCCGTGGGTCCTACAATGAGCAGTTCTTC
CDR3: CASSTARGSYNEQFF

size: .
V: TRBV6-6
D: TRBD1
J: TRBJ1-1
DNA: TGTGCCAGCAATAGACAGGGCCTGAACACTGAAGCTTTCTTT
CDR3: CASNRQGLNTEAFF

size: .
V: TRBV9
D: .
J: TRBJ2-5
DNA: TGTGCCAGCAGCGTAGAGGCAGGGATGGCTGAGACCCAGTACTTC
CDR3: CASSVEAGMAETQYF

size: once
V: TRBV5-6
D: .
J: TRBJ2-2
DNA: TGTGCCAGCAGCTTGGACCGGAGGGGTACCGGGGAGCTGTTTTTT
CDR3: CASSLDRRGTGELFF

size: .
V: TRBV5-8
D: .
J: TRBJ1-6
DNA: TGTGCCGGGGCAGGCTCGAGCTCCTATAATTCACCCCTCCACTTT
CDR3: CAGAGSSSYNSPLHF

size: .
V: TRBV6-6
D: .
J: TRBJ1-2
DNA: TGTGCCAGCAGTCCTGGACAAATTAACTATGGCTACACCTTC
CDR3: CASSPGQINYGYTF

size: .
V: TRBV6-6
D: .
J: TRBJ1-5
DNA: TGTGCCAGCAGTCTCGGCGGGGAAGGCAATCAGCCCCAGCATTTT
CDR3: CASSLGGEGNQPQHF

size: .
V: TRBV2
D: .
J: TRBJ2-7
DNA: TGTGCCGGTAATCTGGGGATGCTGGGGGCCGAGCAGTACTTC
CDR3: CAGNLGMLGAEQYF

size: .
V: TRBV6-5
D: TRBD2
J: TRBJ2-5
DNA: TGTGCCAGCAGCCCAGGACTAGCGGGATCTAGGACCCAGTACTTC
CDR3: CASSPGLAGSRTQYF

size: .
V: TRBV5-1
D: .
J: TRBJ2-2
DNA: TGCGCCAGCAGCACAAACAGGGTATTGGCCACCGGGGAGCTGTTTTTT
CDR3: CASSTNRVLATGELFF

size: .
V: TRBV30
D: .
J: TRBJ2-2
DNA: TGTGCCTGGAGTGTACTTAGTTCCGGGGAGCTGTTTTTT
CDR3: CAWSVLSSGELFF

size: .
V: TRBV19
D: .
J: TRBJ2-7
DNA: TGTGCCAGTCGACAGCAAATAAGCTCCTACGAGCAGTACTTC
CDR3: CASRQQISSYEQYF

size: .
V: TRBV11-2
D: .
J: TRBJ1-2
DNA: TGTGCCAGCAGCCCTCAGGGGCTGGGCTATGGCTACACCTTC
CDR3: CASSPQGLGYGYTF

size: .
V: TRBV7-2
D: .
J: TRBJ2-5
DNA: TGTGCCAGCAGCTTAGTATGGGGTGGGGAGACCCAGTACTTC
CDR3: CASSLVWGGETQYF

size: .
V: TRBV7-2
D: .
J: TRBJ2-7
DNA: TGTGCCAGCAGCCCCTCGCCAGCCTCCAGGGGCTACGAGCAGTACTTC
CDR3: CASSPSPASRGYEQYF

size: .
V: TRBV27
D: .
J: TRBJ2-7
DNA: TGTGCCAGCGGAAAGTCGGGACCTTTTGCCGAGCAGTACTTC
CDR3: CASGKSGPFAEQYF

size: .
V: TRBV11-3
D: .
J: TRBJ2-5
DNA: TGTGCCAGCAGCTTACAACAAGAAGAGACCCAGTACTTC
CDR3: CASSLQQEETQYF

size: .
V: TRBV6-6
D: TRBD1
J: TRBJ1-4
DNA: TGTGCCAGCAGTTTACAGGGGACTAATGAAAAACTGTTTTTT
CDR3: CASSLQGTNEKLFF

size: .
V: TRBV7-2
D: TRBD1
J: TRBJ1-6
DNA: TGTGCCAGCAGCTTAGGTTCCGGACAGGGCGATTCACCCCTCCACTTT
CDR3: CASSLGSGQGDSPLHF

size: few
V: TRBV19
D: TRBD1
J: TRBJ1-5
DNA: TGTGCCAGTAGAAAGACAGGGGGCAATCAGCCCCAGCATTTT
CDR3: CASRKTGGNQPQHF